One and the same sample provided the 16 T cell receptor beta chains below, sequenced in a study of OX40 agonist ivuxolimab in advanced cancers. Assay: immunoSEQ multiplex PCR; the TCRdb copy retains only in-frame clones and omits some. The data contain approximately 60,000 clones, 84% of them singletons. The sample here was CD4+ or CD8+ T cells sorted from blood, taken in a trial of the OX40 agonist ivuxolimab. These receptors were obtained from an adult with an advanced solid tumor such as melanoma, head and neck, liver or kidney cancer.

In its sample, this clone was seen a few times. The gene calls are TRBV20-1 and TRBJ2-7, with no clear D. Germline CDR1 is DFQATT and CDR2 is SNEGSKA (reference sequence). The V and J ends lost 3 bases and 5 bases respectively, with 8 bases between them. The CDR3 has 11 residues. The CDR3 region has the DNA TGCAGTGCTAGGGACGTGGACGAGCAGTACTTC. Translating gives CSARDVDEQYF.

This clone has a single count. CDR3 sequence reads: CAWSVPQGGQPQHF. The DNA for the CDR3 is TGTGCCTGGAGTGTACCACAGGGCGGTCAGCCCCAGCATTTT. The chain employs TRBV30 and TRBJ1-5; TRBD1 might be the D (6 bases). The CDR3 has 14 amino acids. Germline CDR1 and CDR2: GTSNPN and SVGIG (reference sequence). V lost 0 bases and J lost 6, with 12 bases in between.

The gene calls are TRBV7-3 and TRBJ2-2, with D unresolved. The germline CDR1 and CDR2 sequences are SGHTA and FQGTGA. V was shortened by 3 bases and J by 6 bases, with 11 bases between the two germline ends. This CDR3 spans 14 amino acids. The CDR3 nucleotides are TGTGCCAGCAGCTTTAGCCTAACCCCCGGGGAGCTGTTTTTT. Protein sequence: CASSFSLTPGELFF.

This clone was seen once. The rearrangement uses TRBV19 and TRBJ1-1, with a possible D match to TRBD1 (5 bases). CDR1 is LNHDA, CDR2 SQIVND, per germline (reference sequence). The CDR3 runs 14 residues. The V gene lost 1 base and the J gene lost 0 bases, with 6 bases spanning the gap. In DNA form, the CDR3 reads TGTGCCAGTAGTATAGGGGGCATGAACACTGAAGCTTTCTTT. It yields the protein CASSIGGMNTEAFF.

This chain joins TRBV19 and TRBJ1-6, with 9 positions matching TRBD1. The CDR3 runs 16 residues. Losses at the gene ends were 4 bases for V and 6 bases for J; bases not matched to a gene: 7. Germline V gene data show CDR1 as LNHDA and CDR2 as SQIVND (reference sequence). The CDR3 loop reads CASSTTGTGLNSPLHF. The CDR3 DNA is TGTGCCAGTAGTACCACCGGGACAGGGCTTAATTCACCCCTCCACTTT.

A remark on this clone: A junction end diverges from the germline sequence, so it may reflect a read error. Other nucleotide sequences in the sample specify the same CDR3. This sequence joins TRBV5-4 and TRBJ2-7, with 10 positions matching TRBD2. Germline V CDR1 and CDR2: SGHNT, YYREEE (reference sequence). This CDR3 has 15 amino acids. The CDR3 loop is CASSPSGGPLNEQYF. Here the CDR3 DNA reads TGTGCTAGCAGCCCTAGCGGGGGCCCCCTTAACGAGCAGTACTTC.

The chain joins TRBV5-1 to TRBJ1-4, with TRBD1 identical over 7 bases. Trimming at V came to 4 bases and at J to 4 bases, leaving 10 bases not matched to a gene. CDR3 size: 16 residues. Germline CDR1 and CDR2: SGHRS and YFSETQ. This chain's CDR3 is CASSPGRTGVNEKLFF. The CDR3 DNA reads TGCGCCAGCAGCCCGGGAAGGACAGGAGTTAATGAAAAACTGTTTTTT.

The V call is TRBV5-4, the J call TRBJ1-2; D gene ambiguous. The germline V gene has CDR1 SGHNT and CDR2 YYREEE (reference sequence). The CDR3 totals 15 residues. Trimming removed 1 base at V and 2 bases at J, with 12 bases between. The CDR3 sequence: CASSLPADLNYGYTF. DNA of the CDR3: TGTGCCAGCAGCTTGCCCGCAGACTTAAACTATGGCTACACCTTC.

The chain recombines TRBV18 with TRBJ1-6, with 8 positions matching TRBD1. This CDR3 is 13 amino acids long. V lost 3 bases and J lost 14; bases outside the gene matches: 6. Germline V lookup: CDR1 KGHSH, CDR2 LQKENI. The DNA for the CDR3 is TGTGCCAGCTCACCCGACAGGGGAGAAGCCCTCCACTTT. It translates to CASSPDRGEALHF.

The rearrangement uses TRBV5-1 and TRBJ1-5; 11 bases match TRBD1. CDR3 length: 17 amino acids. Germline V gives CDR1 SGHRS, CDR2 YFSETQ. J gave up 6 bases and V 4 bases, and 12 bases lay outside the gene matches. Here the CDR3 reads CASSLTGTGGSGQPQHF. The CDR3 DNA follows: TGCGCCAGCAGCCTCACCGGGACAGGGGGATCGGGTCAGCCCCAGCATTTT. Drawing the rest from reference TRBV5-1 and TRBJ1-5, the complete variable domain is KAGVTQTPRYLIKTRGQQVTLSCSPISGHRSVSWYQQTPGQGLQFLFEYFSETQRNKGNFPGRFSGRQFSNSRSEMNVSTLELGDSALYLCASSLTGTGGSGQPQHFGDGTRLSIL.

This sequence joins TRBV11-3 and TRBJ1-2; D is ambiguous. The CDR3 consists of 14 residues. Trimming shortened V by 5 bases and J by 3 bases, and 13 bases separated the two germline ends. Germline CDR1 is SGHNT and CDR2 is YENEEA. CDR3 region: CASSGTALHYGYTF. CDR3 coding DNA: TGTGCCAGCAGCGGAACAGCGCTCCACTATGGCTACACCTTC.

The chain couples TRBV2 to TRBJ2-5, with 7 bases matching TRBD1. The germline V gene encodes CDR1 SNHLY and CDR2 FYNNEI. V shed 5 bases and J 4 bases; nucleotides not matched to a gene: 7. The CDR3 sequence is 14 residues long. In DNA, the CDR3 is TGTGCCAGCAGTTCGCAGGGGGTCGGAGAGACCCAGTACTTC. Its translation is CASSSQGVGETQYF.

The V call is TRBV4-3, the J call TRBJ1-1; 7 nucleotides align to TRBD1. CDR3 length equals 12 residues. In germline, CDR1 is LGHNA, CDR2 YSLEER. V shed 2 bases, J shed 8 bases, and the junction held 2 bases outside the gene matches. In nucleotides, the CDR3 is TGCGCCAGCAGCCAAACGACAGGGGAAGCTTTCTTT. Its protein product is CASSQTTGEAFF.

This clone was recorded a few times. The chain is built from TRBV6-6 and TRBJ2-6; D is unclear. Looked up from germline, CDR1 is MNHNY and CDR2 is SVGAGI (reference sequence). Trimming took 5 bases from V and 0 from J, leaving 11 bases between them. This CDR3 contains 16 residues. In DNA form, the CDR3 reads TGTGCCAGCAGTACCCATGATTACTCTGGGGCCAACGTCCTGACTTTC. Translation: CASSTHDYSGANVLTF.

In its sample, this clone was seen a few times. The chain joins TRBV2 to TRBJ1-2; TRBD1 might be the D (5 bases). V lost 6 bases and J 0 bases, leaving 20 bases between the germline ends. Germline lookup yields CDR1 SNHLY and CDR2 FYNNEI. This CDR3 contains 17 residues. This CDR3 reads CASRLGTRIIANYGYTF. The CDR3 nucleotides read TGTGCCAGCAGACTCGGGACGAGGATTATAGCTAACTATGGCTACACCTTC.

This rearrangement joins TRBV6-5 to TRBJ1-5; maybe TRBD1 (5 bases). In germline, CDR1 is MNHEY, CDR2 SVGAGI. V lost 7 bases and J 3 bases, leaving 16 bases between the germline ends. The CDR3 is 15 amino acids. In DNA form, the CDR3 reads TGTGCCAGCACCATGAGGGACGGCTCCAATCAGCCCCAGCATTTT. Protein sequence: CASTMRDGSNQPQHF.